One sample yielded the 20 T cell receptor beta chains listed below, sequenced in a study of CD4+ T cells in melanoma. Generated by immunoSEQ multiplex PCR, the TCRdb table keeps only in-frame clones and is missing some. The sample yields 15,000 to 20,000 clones, about 83% seen once. What was sequenced was cells from a culture (not recorded whether cultured in vitro). Receptor source: a human donor with melanoma.

This rearrangement joins TRBV2 to TRBJ1-2; the match to TRBD1 covers 9 bases. V shed 1 base, J shed 4 bases, and the junction held 10 bases outside the gene matches. Germline values: CDR1 SNHLY, CDR2 FYNNEI. The CDR3 consists of 17 residues. CDR3 amino acids: CASSEGGGTGTAYGYTF. Written as DNA, the CDR3 is TGTGCCAGCAGTGAAGGGGGTGGGACAGGGACGGCCTATGGCTACACCTTC.

The table lists this clone with a count of one. This chain uses TRBV18 with TRBJ2-1; 7 bases fit TRBD2. V trimming: 4 bases; J trimming: 6 bases; junction bases outside the gene matches: 15. The length of the CDR3 is 17 residues. CDR1 is KGHSH and CDR2 is LQKENI in the germline V gene. CDR3 amino acids: CASSRSGVRGDGNEQFF. The CDR3 DNA reads TGTGCCAGCTCACGAAGCGGGGTTAGAGGTGACGGCAATGAGCAGTTCTTC.

V is TRBV30 and J is TRBJ1-1, with no clear D. Trimming pared 3 bases from V and 4 bases from J, leaving 18 bases between. Germline V gene lookup returns CDR1 GTSNPN and CDR2 SVGIG (reference sequence). This CDR3 has 15 amino acids. In DNA form, the CDR3 reads TGTGCCTGGAGGTTAAAAGGGCAGGCTGCCACTGAAGCTTTCTTT. Its protein product is CAWRLKGQAATEAFF.

Written as DNA, the CDR3 is TGCGCCAGCAGCTTAGACCGTAACAATGAGCAGTTCTTC. Translation: CASSLDRNNEQFF. The rearrangement joins TRBV5-1 to TRBJ2-1; D ambiguous. CDR1 is SGHRS, CDR2 YFSETQ, per germline. V lost 2 bases and J lost 5, with 8 bases in between. This CDR3 is 13 amino acids long.

The gene calls are TRBV6-6 and TRBJ2-1; tentatively, D is TRBD1 or TRBD2 (5 bases each). Germline CDR1 MNHNY, CDR2 SVGAGI (reference sequence). Trimming removed 2 bases at V and 7 bases at J, with 12 bases between. The CDR3 extends over 14 amino acids. The CDR3 region is CASSYGGSWNEQFF. The DNA for the CDR3 is TGTGCCAGCAGTTACGGGGGTTCATGGAATGAGCAGTTCTTC.

This CDR3 reads CASSPRGTSGNTIYF. In nucleotides, the CDR3 is TGTGCCAGCAGCCCTCGAGGCACCTCTGGAAACACCATATATTTT. The genes are TRBV6-5 and TRBJ1-3, with unresolved D. The ends were cut back, 6 bases at V and 0 bases at J, with 12 bases in the middle. Germline values: CDR1 MNHEY, CDR2 SVGAGI. The CDR3 is 15 amino acids.

The gene calls are TRBV28 and TRBJ1-1; D not certain. CDR1 is MDHEN and CDR2 is SYDVKM in the germline V gene. V gave up 3 bases and J gave up 5 bases, with 7 bases separating them. This CDR3 comprises 12 residues. The CDR3 sequence is CASSFGSTEAFF. The DNA for the CDR3 is TGTGCCAGCAGTTTTGGGAGTACTGAAGCTTTCTTT.

The chain has TRBV5-1 and TRBJ2-6; possibly TRBD2 for D (5 bases). V was shortened by 4 bases and J by 0 bases, with 5 bases between the two germline ends. This CDR3 contains 14 residues. Germline V lookup: CDR1 SGHRS, CDR2 YFSETQ. CDR3 region: CASSRDSGANVLTF. The CDR3 coding sequence is TGCGCCAGCAGCCGGGACTCTGGGGCCAACGTCCTGACTTTC.

The chain joins TRBV6-1 to TRBJ2-2; TRBD1 is a possible D gene (6 bases). V was trimmed by 6 bases and J by 6 bases, leaving 14 bases between them. From germline, CDR1 is MNHNS and CDR2 SASEGT. The CDR3 loop spans 14 amino acids. This CDR3 is CASSQYRTAGELFF. As DNA, the CDR3 is TGTGCCAGCAGCCAGTACAGGACAGCCGGGGAGCTGTTTTTT.

The gene calls are TRBV27 and TRBJ2-5; D is possibly TRBD2 (5 bases). This CDR3 contains 16 residues. Per the germline V gene, CDR1 is MNHEY and CDR2 is SMNVEV (reference sequence). V dropped 10 bases and J dropped 0 bases, with 21 bases sitting between them. In DNA, the CDR3 is TGTGCCATTCGTACAAAGCGGAGAAGCGACCAAGAGACCCAGTACTTC. It yields the protein CAIRTKRRSDQETQYF.

V and J are TRBV18 and TRBJ2-7; D tentatively reads TRBD1 or TRBD2 (5 bases each). V lost 3 bases and J lost 3, with 15 bases in between. This CDR3 has 15 amino acids. Germline lookup yields CDR1 KGHSH and CDR2 LQKENI. Written as DNA, the CDR3 is TGTGCCAGCTCACCGGGGGTGGCGGAGTACTACGAGCAGTACTTC. Protein sequence: CASSPGVAEYYEQYF.

The rearrangement links TRBV2 to TRBJ2-3; 9 bases match TRBD2. Germline CDR1 reads SNHLY; CDR2 reads FYNNEI. J was trimmed by 5 bases and V by 6 bases; bases with no gene match: 9. The length of the CDR3 is 15 residues. The CDR3 sequence is CASRSGGGARDTQYF. CDR3 nucleotides: TGTGCCAGCAGATCGGGCGGGGGGGCGAGAGATACGCAGTATTTT.

A single count supports this clone. This chain joins TRBV5-5 and TRBJ2-2; 10 bases map to TRBD2. The V gene's germline CDR1 is SGHKS and CDR2 YYEKEE (reference sequence). J lost 9 bases, V lost 6 bases, and 8 bases had no gene match. The length of the CDR3 is 14 residues. CDR3 in DNA: TGTGCCAGCACGGGACTAGCGACGAGGTGGGAGCTGTTTTTT. Encoded protein: CASTGLATRWELFF.

This clone was detected only once. The rearrangement joins TRBV6-1 to TRBJ1-2; D call uncertain. V was cut by 5 bases and J by 5 bases, with 15 bases left in between. The CDR3 runs 14 residues. Germline loops: CDR1 MNHNS, CDR2 SASEGT. As DNA, the CDR3 is TGTGCCAGCAGTCCCGACACGCCACCTTATGGCTACACCTTC. This encodes CASSPDTPPYGYTF.

The chain couples TRBV6-1 to TRBJ1-2; D not resolved. With 3 bases removed from V and 0 bases from J, the gap between germline ends came to 2 bases. The CDR3 consists of 12 residues. Germline CDR1 is MNHNS and CDR2 is SASEGT. Written as DNA, the CDR3 is TGTGCCAGCAGTGACCCTAACTATGGCTACACCTTC. It encodes CASSDPNYGYTF.

The V and J genes are TRBV29-1 and TRBJ1-2; weak D call: TRBD1 (5 bases). Deletions cut 1 base from V and 8 bases from J, with 14 bases between. Per germline, CDR1 SQVTM and CDR2 ANQGSEA. The CDR3 contains 13 residues. The CDR3 DNA follows: TGCAGCGTTGAAGGTCAGGGTCTGGACGGCTACACCTTC. It specifies CSVEGQGLDGYTF.

This clone was detected a few times. The chain links TRBV5-4 to TRBJ2-1; 8 nucleotides agree with TRBD2. CDR3 length: 14 residues. The V gene end was trimmed by 0 bases and the J gene end by 9 bases; junction bases not matched to a gene: 5. Germline V gene sequence: CDR1 SGHNT, CDR2 YYREEE (reference sequence). The chain's CDR3 is CASSLVRGGLEQFF. The CDR3 region has the DNA TGTGCCAGCAGCTTGGTCCGGGGGGGCCTTGAGCAGTTCTTC.

The V and J genes are TRBV18 and TRBJ2-3, with 7 bases aligning to TRBD2. CDR1 and CDR2 (germline): KGHSH, LQKENI. The CDR3 contains 14 residues. V gave up 3 bases and J gave up 1 base; unmatched junction bases: 1. The CDR3 DNA reads TGTGCCAGCTCACCGAGCGGGGGCACAGATACGCAGTATTTT. As protein: CASSPSGGTDTQYF.

The V and J genes are TRBV5-6 and TRBJ1-2; D is perhaps TRBD1 (5 bases). The germline V and J ends were trimmed by 4 bases and 9 bases, with 22 bases remaining between them. This CDR3 comprises 15 residues. Germline lookup yields CDR1 SGHDT and CDR2 YYEEEE. CDR3 in amino acids: CASSHQGGTVLRYTF. In nucleotides, the CDR3 is TGTGCCAGCAGCCACCAGGGCGGAACAGTACTTCGCTACACCTTC.

J is TRBJ1-6 and V is TRBV14; 7 bases are shared with TRBD1. In germline, CDR1 is SGHDN, CDR2 FVKESK. CDR3 length: 13 residues. The junction had 2 bases not matched to a gene; V was cut back by 4 bases and J by 8 bases. Written as DNA, the CDR3 is TGTGCCAGCAGCCTAACAGGGGATTCACCCCTCCACTTT. Translating it yields CASSLTGDSPLHF.